This T cell receptor (beta chain) was profiled in a study of Graves' ophthalmopathy and Graves' hyperthyroidism. Study findings and constraints: Built on 13 signatures, a model told ophthalmopathy apart from stable hyperthyroidism with approximately 88% sensitivity and less than 82% specificity. Blood also harbored most expanded thyroid clonotypes above 0.001 frequency.

The sequenced template was RNA, covering the TCR beta CDR3 region. In the first round, RT-PCR was carried out with HTBI primers, and a multiplex PCR formed the second round. TCRdb re-analysed the multiplex PCR reads in MiXCR, keeping a single row per CDR3 protein. The profile shows 740,000 or so distinct CDR3 sequences, roughly 40% of them singletons. Diagnoses were established from clinical symptoms, serum thyroxine, TRAb, thyroid ultrasound and orbital computed tomography. Fresh peripheral blood, 8.5 to 10 ml, was the PBMC source. As for this clonotype: The antigen remains undetermined.

The V segment lost 6 bases and the J segment 5 bases; nucleotides outside the gene matches: 13. This CDR3 is 17 amino acids long. The germline CDR1 and CDR2 sequences are SNHLY and FYNNEI. This TCR was sampled from an adult man with Graves' ophthalmopathy. The sample was peripheral blood. The chain combines TRBV2 with TRBJ2-3; 11 nucleotides align to TRBD2. In DNA form, the CDR3 reads TGTGCCAGCAGCCGACACGTAGCGGGAGGGCTTGGAGATACGCAGTATTTT. Protein sequence: CASSRHVAGGLGDTQYF.